The present T cell receptor (beta chain) was sequenced within a study of T-cell memory formation after mild COVID-19. Background on the study: TCR clusters were mostly confined to one donor each.

This clonotype showed up many times. TCRdb re-analysed the 5' RACE reads in MiXCR, keeping a single row per CDR3 protein. The sample has 400,000 to 500,000 distinct CDR3 sequences; 20% are singletons. The V gene lost 1 base and the J gene lost 1 base, with 4 bases spanning the gap. CDR3 length equals 13 residues. Germline lookup yields CDR1 SGHTA and CDR2 FQGTGA. The sample was PBMCs or a T cell subset sorted from them (not recorded which). The chain couples TRBV7-3 to TRBJ2-5, with D unclear. The clonotype comes from an adult woman who had mild COVID-19 (a few samples of this study predate the infection). Cell type and time point are not known. The CDR3 region has the DNA TGTGCCAGCAGCTTAAACAGCCAAGAGACCCAGTACTTC. Residues: CASSLNSQETQYF.